Following are 24 T cell receptor beta chains from one sample sequenced in a study of cytomegalovirus exposure and HLA in healthy donors. PCR primers comprised 60 Vbeta and 13 Jbeta primers. Only in-frame clones appear in the TCRdb table, and some are missing; sequencing was by immunoSEQ multiplex PCR. The sample has around 160,000 clones; around 75% are singletons. Material for sequencing was PBMCs. These receptors all stem from a man younger than 35 in good health and CMV-seropositive.

This clone has a handful of counts. The genes are TRBV29-1 and TRBJ1-4; 9 bases are a match to TRBD1. The germline V gene has CDR1 SQVTM and CDR2 ANQGSEA. The CDR3 is 14 residues long. V shed 6 bases, J shed 5 bases, and the junction held 7 bases outside the gene matches. CDR3 in DNA: TGCAGCGTAGCAAAACAGGGGGCGAATGAAAAACTGTTTTTT. Translation: CSVAKQGANEKLFF.

The chain couples TRBV4-1 to TRBJ2-3; TRBD2 matches at 10 bases. J gave up 4 bases and V 0 bases, and 4 bases lay outside the gene matches. Per the germline V gene, CDR1 is MGHRA and CDR2 is YSYEKL. This CDR3 region has 16 residues. CDR3 loop: CASSQDGLAGADTQYF. DNA for the CDR3: TGCGCCAGCAGCCAAGATGGGCTAGCGGGAGCAGATACGCAGTATTTT.

The chain links TRBV27 to TRBJ2-7; a possible D gene is TRBD1 (5 bases). The V and J ends lost 4 bases and 3 bases respectively, with 10 bases between them. This CDR3 spans 13 amino acids. Germline CDR1 and CDR2: MNHEY and SMNVEV (reference sequence). CDR3 DNA: TGTGCCAGCAGTTCTGGGGCTTTCTACGAGCAGTACGTC. Translated: CASSSGAFYEQYV.

V usage is TRBV5-6 and J usage is TRBJ1-4, with TRBD1 matching 7 bases. Germline values: CDR1 SGHDT, CDR2 YYEEEE. The CDR3 is made up of 16 amino acids. V shed 4 bases, J shed 1 base, and the junction held 7 bases outside the gene matches. DNA of the CDR3: TGTGCCAGCAGCGCTCTCAGACAGGGAACTAATGAAAAACTGTTTTTT. It yields the protein CASSALRQGTNEKLFF.

The chain uses TRBV6-5 and TRBJ1-5; D is unclear. The CDR3 length is 13 residues. The germline V gene has CDR1 MNHEY and CDR2 SVGAGI. With 5 bases removed from V and 7 bases from J, the gap between germline ends came to 12 bases. The CDR3 nucleotides are TGTGCCAGCAGTGGTCGGGGAGGGCAGCCCCAGCATTTT. Translated: CASSGRGGQPQHF.

This clone was counted a few times. The chain joins TRBV10-3 to TRBJ1-1; D unclear. CDR3 length: 13 residues. Germline-derived CDR1 and CDR2 are ENHRY and SYGVKD. Trimming took off 7 bases at V and 1 base at J, with 10 bases between the two ends. The CDR3 DNA reads TGTGCCATCACCTTGGACTGGAACACTGAAGCTTTCTTT. Residues: CAITLDWNTEAFF.

The chain links TRBV19 to TRBJ1-5; TRBD1 matches 10 bases. This CDR3 contains 17 residues. V was pared by 5 bases and J by 7 bases, with 14 bases of the junction left unmatched. Germline CDR1 reads LNHDA; CDR2 reads SQIVND (reference sequence). The CDR3, as DNA: TGTGCCAGTAGTTCGGGTAGGTCGGGACAGGGGACCCAGCCCCAGCATTTT. As protein: CASSSGRSGQGTQPQHF.

V and J are TRBV9 and TRBJ2-2; 8 nucleotides line up with TRBD1. The J segment lost 2 bases and the V segment lost 3 bases, leaving 3 bases of the junction unmatched. CDR3 length: 15 residues. In germline, CDR1 is SGDLS, CDR2 YYNGEE. CDR3 nucleotide sequence: TGTGCCAGCAGCGGAGGACAGGGAAACACCGGGGAGCTGTTTTTT. It is translated as CASSGGQGNTGELFF.

V and J are TRBV11-3 and TRBJ2-7, with 11 bases fitting TRBD2. The CDR3 totals 18 residues. Unmatched junction bases numbered 13, after V lost 6 bases and J lost 0 bases. From germline, CDR1 is SGHNT and CDR2 YENEEA. For the CDR3, the DNA is TGTGCCAGCAGTAAAGGGCGGCTAGCGGGAGGCCGCTCCTACGAGCAGTACGTC. Translation gives CASSKGRLAGGRSYEQYV.

V and J are TRBV6-5 and TRBJ2-1; a possible D gene is TRBD1 (6 bases). V lost 4 bases to trimming and J lost 9 bases, with 7 bases between them. The CDR3 totals 11 residues. Per the germline V gene, CDR1 is MNHEY and CDR2 is SVGAGI. The CDR3 DNA is TGTGCCAGCAGTTGGGACACTGAGCAGTTCTTC. This gives the protein CASSWDTEQFF.

The gene calls are TRBV29-1 and TRBJ2-1, with 11 bases aligning to TRBD2. This CDR3 is 14 amino acids long. Trimming took 6 bases from V and 6 from J; bases not matched to a gene: 7. The germline V gene has CDR1 SQVTM and CDR2 ANQGSEA. As DNA, the CDR3 is TGCAGCGTGTTACTAGCGGGAGCGGTCAATGAGCAGTTCTTC. Its protein is CSVLLAGAVNEQFF.

The J gene is TRBJ2-7, the V gene TRBV4-1; 13 nucleotides agree with TRBD2. J was trimmed by 0 bases and V by 1 base; bases with no gene match: 12. In germline, CDR1 is MGHRA, CDR2 YSYEKL. The CDR3 spans 20 residues. CDR3 protein: CASSQGAGLAGFYRSYEQYV. CDR3 coding DNA: TGCGCCAGCAGCCAAGGGGCGGGACTAGCGGGATTTTACCGCTCCTACGAGCAGTACGTC.

V is TRBV10-3 and J is TRBJ2-1; D gene uncertain. Germline CDR1 reads ENHRY; CDR2 reads SYGVKD. The CDR3 extends over 14 amino acids. Trimming stripped 0 bases from V and 8 bases from J, with 11 bases between. CDR3 sequence: CAISESESTHEQFF. The DNA for the CDR3 is TGTGCCATCAGTGAGTCGGAGAGCACCCATGAGCAGTTCTTC.

This sequence joins TRBV19 and TRBJ1-1; 7 bases map to TRBD1. The length of the CDR3 is 13 residues. The V gene end was trimmed by 7 bases and the J gene end by 7 bases; junction bases not matched to a gene: 9. Germline-derived CDR1 and CDR2 are LNHDA and SQIVND (reference sequence). The CDR3 here is CASKITGVGEAFF. CDR3 DNA: TGTGCCAGTAAAATTACAGGGGTAGGTGAAGCTTTCTTT.

This clone was counted only a few times. Mismatch with germline at one junction end may stem from a read error. The V and J genes are TRBV2 and TRBJ2-3, with 10 bases that match TRBD2. The CDR3 runs 16 residues. From germline, CDR1 is SNHLY and CDR2 FYNNEI. The chain's CDR3 is CASSEGLAVETDTQYF. In DNA form, the CDR3 reads TGTGCCAGCAGCGAAGGACTAGCGGTAGAGACAGATACGCAGTATTTT.

The gene calls are TRBV27 and TRBJ2-2; 7 nucleotides line up with TRBD1. The CDR3 contains 17 residues. The germline V gene encodes CDR1 MNHEY and CDR2 SMNVEV (reference sequence). J was trimmed by 4 bases and V by 0 bases; bases with no gene match: 8. The CDR3: CASSLSTGSMATGELFF. The DNA of the CDR3 is TGTGCCAGCAGTTTATCGACAGGGTCGATGGCCACCGGGGAGCTGTTTTTT.

The chain couples TRBV30 to TRBJ2-3, with TRBD2 matching 8 bases. V shed 0 bases, J shed 3 bases, and the junction held 8 bases outside the gene matches. CDR3 length equals 16 residues. Germline CDR1 is GTSNPN and CDR2 is SVGIG (reference sequence). CDR3 amino acids: CAWSVSRGGRTDTQYF. CDR3 sequence (DNA): TGTGCCTGGAGTGTATCCCGCGGGGGGAGGACAGATACGCAGTATTTT. The full variable domain, completed using reference TRBV30 and TRBJ2-3, is SQTIHQWPATLVQPVGSPLSLECTVEGTSNPNLYWYRQAAGRGLQLLFYSVGIGQISSEVPQNLSASRPQDRQFILSSKKLLLSDSGFYLCAWSVSRGGRTDTQYFGPGTRLTVL.

The rearrangement links TRBV5-6 to TRBJ2-2; TRBD1 aligns across 7 bases. After removal of 4 bases from V and 3 bases from J, the junction contained 9 bases not matched to a gene. Germline loops: CDR1 SGHDT, CDR2 YYEEEE. The CDR3 has 16 amino acids. The CDR3 sequence: CASSRDRVDDTGELFF. The CDR3 DNA is TGTGCCAGCAGCCGCGACAGGGTGGACGACACCGGGGAGCTGTTTTTT.

CDR3 DNA sequence: TGTGCAAGTCGCTTAGAGGGACGGACTAGTGGATTGTCCTACGAGCAGTACGTC. Translating it yields CASRLEGRTSGLSYEQYV. The chain carries TRBV12-2 and TRBJ2-7; the table names TRBD2, a call not compared with the DNA. TRBV12-2 is a pseudogene locus. The CDR3 is made up of 18 amino acids.

This clone was counted a few times. The V call is TRBV23-1, the J call TRBJ1-5; D possibly corresponds to TRBD1 (6 bases). TRBV23-1 is annotated as an ORF whose role is uncertain. The CDR3 extends over 15 amino acids. Trimming removed 9 bases from V and 2 bases from J, with 17 bases in between. CDR3 sequence (DNA): TGCGCCAGTGGATTCAGGGGAGATGGCAATCAGCCCCAGCATTTT. Translated, it gives CASGFRGDGNQPQHF.

This sequence joins TRBV7-6 and TRBJ2-3, with D perhaps matching TRBD1 (6 bases). Trimming shortened V by 3 bases and J by 0 bases, and 25 bases separated the two germline ends. CDR3 size: 20 residues. Germline V gives CDR1 SGHVS, CDR2 FNYEAQ. The CDR3 spells CASSLAGTPEILTSTDTQYF. In nucleotides, the CDR3 is TGTGCCAGCAGCTTGGCCGGGACACCTGAAATTTTGACTAGCACAGATACGCAGTATTTT.

This CDR3 reads CASSSSGGPVGTQYF. CDR3 nucleotides: TGTGCCAGTAGCTCGTCAGGGGGCCCCGTGGGGACGCAGTATTTT. The rearrangement links TRBV19 to TRBJ2-3; 8 positions agree with TRBD1. CDR3 length: 15 amino acids. With V trimmed by 6 bases and J by 9 bases, 14 bases remained unmatched. Germline CDR1 reads LNHDA; CDR2 reads SQIVND (reference sequence).

V is TRBV2 and J is TRBJ2-2; D perhaps matches TRBD2 (6 bases). V was pared by 4 bases and J by 3 bases, with 24 bases between. Germline loops: CDR1 SNHLY, CDR2 FYNNEI. This CDR3 is 19 amino acids long. For the CDR3, the DNA is TGTGCCAGCAGTGCCGCACTAGCTATCCCCCACCGAGACACCGGGGAGCTGTTTTTT. It encodes CASSAALAIPHRDTGELFF.

The chain links TRBV9 to TRBJ2-3; maybe TRBD1 (8 bases). Germline CDR1 and CDR2: SGDLS and YYNGEE. The CDR3 is made up of 15 amino acids. Trimming cost V 4 bases and J 3 bases, with 15 bases left between them. Here the CDR3 reads CASSKQGGDTDTQYF. The CDR3 DNA is TGTGCCAGCAGCAAACAGGGGGGGGATACAGATACGCAGTATTTT.